The 14 T cell receptor beta chains in this list originate from one sample, sequenced in a study of shared clonotypes between healthy human individuals. Measured with immunoSEQ multiplex PCR; TCRdb has only the in-frame clones, and not every one. The table has some 2,500,000 clones, over 85% seen once. The sample taken for sequencing was naive CD4+ T cells from PBMCs. The subset is: CD45RA+ positively selected. Source of these receptors: a man aged 18-30 years in good health. Some clones in this sample may be carry-over from other donors' samples.

Worth noting for this clone: This CDR3 is also generated by other DNA sequences in the sample. The chain links TRBV6-5 to TRBJ1-5, with TRBD1 as a possible D gene (5 bases). V lost 0 bases and J lost 2, with 8 bases in between. This CDR3 spans 15 amino acids. Germline-derived CDR1 and CDR2 are MNHEY and SVGAGI. Written as DNA, the CDR3 is TGTGCCAGCAGTTACTCGAGCAGGGGCAATCAGCCCCAGCATTTT. Its translation is CASSYSSRGNQPQHF.

The CDR3 DNA follows: TGTGCCAGTACTGGCCGGGCCGTAAATCAGCCCCAGCATTTT. This sequence encodes CASTGRAVNQPQHF. This chain connects TRBV6-6 to TRBJ1-5; D uncertain. Germline V gives CDR1 MNHNY, CDR2 SVGAGI (reference sequence). CDR3 length: 14 amino acids. V was clipped by 9 bases and J by 4 bases, with 16 bases between them.

The chain combines TRBV15 with TRBJ2-5; D might be TRBD2 (5 bases). Germline-derived CDR1 and CDR2 are LNHNV and YYDKDF (reference sequence). The V end lost 4 bases, the J end lost 1 base, and 19 bases lay between the germline ends. The CDR3 spans 17 residues. Written as DNA, the CDR3 is TGTGCCACCAGCACCACCAAGACGGGGTTGTTCCAAGAGACCCAGTACTTC. It is translated as CATSTTKTGLFQETQYF.

The V call is TRBV7-3, the J call TRBJ2-5, with 7 bases identical to TRBD1. The CDR3 contains 13 residues. From germline, CDR1 is SGHTA and CDR2 FQGTGA. V lost 3 bases, J lost 13 bases, and 11 bases stayed unmatched. The CDR3 DNA is TGTGCCAGCAGCTTCCTTAGACAGGGTCTGAGGTACTTC. It specifies CASSFLRQGLRYF.

This clone is a singleton in its sample. The V and J genes are TRBV19 and TRBJ1-5, with a possible D match to TRBD1 (5 bases). V was cut by 7 bases and J by 2 bases, with 15 bases left in between. The CDR3 runs to 15 residues. The germline V gene encodes CDR1 LNHDA and CDR2 SQIVND (reference sequence). CDR3 DNA sequence: TGTGCCAGTACCGGGGGGGGACTTCGCAATCAGCCCCAGCATTTT. Protein: CASTGGGLRNQPQHF.

The rearrangement joins TRBV5-1 to TRBJ2-6; D may be TRBD2 (5 bases). Germline CDR1 and CDR2: SGHRS and YFSETQ. CDR3 length equals 17 residues. V was pared by 0 bases and J by 0 bases, with 10 bases between. Here the CDR3 DNA reads TGCGCCAGCAGCTTGGAAGCGGTAGGCTCTGGGGCCAACGTCCTGACTTTC. It encodes CASSLEAVGSGANVLTF.

The chain recombines TRBV28 with TRBJ1-1; 10 nucleotides match TRBD1. From germline, CDR1 is MDHEN and CDR2 SYDVKM. This CDR3 has 17 amino acids. The junction had 17 bases not matched to a gene; V was cut back by 8 bases and J by 5 bases. The chain's CDR3 is CASDPGQGPLSRTEAFF. The CDR3 nucleotides are TGTGCCAGCGACCCGGGACAGGGGCCTTTAAGTCGGACTGAAGCTTTCTTT.

As concerns this clone: A read error may account for a junction end that differs from germline. The V gene is TRBV6-1, the J gene TRBJ2-7, with D possibly TRBD2 on 6 matching bases. Per the germline V gene, CDR1 is MNHNS and CDR2 is SASEGT. CDR3 length: 13 amino acids. In nucleotides, the CDR3 is TGTGCCAGCAGGGAAGCGGGCCCCTACGAGCAGTACTTC. Translated: CASREAGPYEQYF.

This clone was observed once. The V call is TRBV11-2, the J call TRBJ2-1, with D perhaps TRBD2 (5 bases). Germline lookup yields CDR1 SGHAT and CDR2 FQNNGV. The CDR3 spans 17 residues. V lost 5 bases and J lost 4, with 21 bases in between. Here the CDR3 reads CASSPRAPLAGYNEQFF. As DNA, the CDR3 is TGTGCCAGCAGCCCTAGAGCCCCTCTCGCGGGTTACAATGAGCAGTTCTTC.

V usage is TRBV9 and J usage is TRBJ2-3, with 8 bases fitting TRBD2. The CDR3 runs 12 residues. The germline gives CDR1 SGDLS, CDR2 YYNGEE. The junction had 7 bases not matched to a gene; V was cut back by 6 bases and J by 10 bases. The CDR3 DNA reads as TGTGCCAGCACAACCCGGGAGGGGCCGCAGTATTTT. Its translation is CASTTREGPQYF.

The genes are TRBV6-1 and TRBJ2-7, with 9 bases identical to TRBD2. The CDR3 is 16 amino acids. V lost 4 bases to trimming and J lost 2 bases; unmatched junction nucleotides: 9. The germline CDR1 and CDR2 sequences are MNHNS and SASEGT. The CDR3 loop is CASSAPYSGGTYEQYF. The CDR3 coding sequence is TGTGCCAGCAGTGCCCCCTACAGCGGGGGGACCTACGAGCAGTACTTC.

This clone was recorded once. The rearrangement links TRBV11-2 to TRBJ2-1; 11 bases fit TRBD2. The CDR3 spans 14 residues. CDR1 and CDR2 (germline): SGHAT, FQNNGV. V was pared by 0 bases and J by 9 bases, with 1 base of the junction left unmatched. The CDR3 DNA reads TGTGCCAGCAGCTTAGAACTAGCGGGAGTTGAGCAGTTCTTC. It yields the protein CASSLELAGVEQFF.

This chain links TRBV9 with TRBJ1-4; no definite D call. This CDR3 is 14 amino acids long. Germline V lookup: CDR1 SGDLS, CDR2 YYNGEE. Between the trimmed V and J ends, which lost 4 bases and 6 bases, there was a span of 13 bases. CDR3 DNA sequence: TGTGCCAGCAGCCCCCGTGTCCGGGATGAAAAACTGTTTTTT. This sequence encodes CASSPRVRDEKLFF.

The chain combines TRBV7-2 with TRBJ2-5; the match to TRBD1 covers 9 bases. TRBJ2-7 matches the DNA end more closely, so the J call is doubtful. The CDR3 sequence is 11 residues long. In germline, CDR1 is SGHTA, CDR2 FQGNSA. The CDR3 region has the DNA TGTGCCAGTATGACAGGGGGCGAGCAGTACTTC. Its translation: CASMTGGEQYF.